This T cell receptor beta chain came from a study of blood T cell repertoires in COVID-19. Study as a whole: Nucleic acid was either cDNA or gDNA, and it came from T cells, B-cell-depleted T cells, or PBMCs.

In the original processing: By means of reference gene primer amplification, nucleated cell counts were estimated. The repertoire was sequenced with immunoSEQ multiplex PCR; TCRdb's copy has only in-frame clones and lacks some. D and trimming were read from the DNA, whereas the V and J calls and clone size are those reported in that table. The table has approximately 240,000 clones, approximately 90% seen once. CDR3 length: 14 residues. V lost 6 bases to trimming and J lost 0 bases, with 14 bases between them. The germline V gene encodes CDR1 GTSNPN and CDR2 SVGIG (reference sequence). V usage is TRBV30 and J usage is TRBJ1-1; D is possibly TRBD1 (5 bases). Sequenced input: peripheral blood. This sequence originates from a woman aged 40 to 50 who had recovered from COVID-19. The CDR3 DNA is TGTGCCTGCTCGCGACAGAGTATGAACACTGAAGCTTTCTTT. Translated: CACSRQSMNTEAFF. Based on the CDR3 plus reference TRBV30 and TRBJ1-1, the full variable domain is SQTIHQWPATLVQPVGSPLSLECTVEGTSNPNLYWYRQAAGRGLQLLFYSVGIGQISSEVPQNLSASRPQDRQFILSSKKLLLSDSGFYLCACSRQSMNTEAFFGQGTRLTVV.